The source of this TCR beta chain is a study of cytomegalovirus exposure and HLA in healthy donors. General observations from the study: The study reported that TCR beta sequences accurately predicted HLA-A and HLA-B alleles in most subjects.

As for this clone: The antigen is undetermined.

Nominally healthy donors provided the samples, though records likely missed some immune exposures. There are 12 residues in the CDR3. Trimming shortened V by 5 bases and J by 8 bases, and 12 bases separated the two germline ends. CDR1 and CDR2 (germline): SGHTA, FQGNSA. 13 Jbeta primers and 60 Vbeta primers were used for the PCR. Some clones are missing from TCRdb's copy, which holds only in-frame ones; the method was immunoSEQ multiplex PCR. The sample consists of about 170,000 clones, approximately 81% of them appearing once. The chain recombines TRBV7-2 with TRBJ1-1, with TRBD1 as a possible D gene (6 bases). The clonotype comes from a woman between 18 and 29 years old in good health and CMV-seronegative. Sequencing was done on a sample of PBMCs. CDR3 sequence reads: CASSSQGIEAFF. In DNA form, the CDR3 reads TGTGCCAGCAGCAGTCAGGGGATCGAAGCTTTCTTT.